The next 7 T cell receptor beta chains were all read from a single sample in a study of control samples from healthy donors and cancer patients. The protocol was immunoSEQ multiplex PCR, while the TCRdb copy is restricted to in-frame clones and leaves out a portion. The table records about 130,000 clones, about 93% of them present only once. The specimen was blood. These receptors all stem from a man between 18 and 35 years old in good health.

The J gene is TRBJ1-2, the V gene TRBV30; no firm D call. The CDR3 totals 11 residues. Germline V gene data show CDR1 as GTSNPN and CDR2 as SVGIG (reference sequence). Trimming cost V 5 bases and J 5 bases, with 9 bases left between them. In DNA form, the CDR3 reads TGTGCCTGGCGGACTGAATATGGCTACACCTTC. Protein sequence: CAWRTEYGYTF.

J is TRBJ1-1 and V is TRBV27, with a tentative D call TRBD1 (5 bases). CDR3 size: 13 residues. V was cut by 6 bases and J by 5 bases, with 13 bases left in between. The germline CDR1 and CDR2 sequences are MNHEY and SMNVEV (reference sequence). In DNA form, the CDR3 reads TGTGCCAGCAGCCCGTCCGGGGGGACTGAAGCTTTCTTT. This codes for CASSPSGGTEAFF.

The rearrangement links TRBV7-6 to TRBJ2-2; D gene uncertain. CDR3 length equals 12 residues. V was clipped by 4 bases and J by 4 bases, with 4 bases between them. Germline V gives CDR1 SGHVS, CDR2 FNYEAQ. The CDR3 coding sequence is TGTGCCAGCAGCTCCGCCACCGGGGAGCTGTTTTTT. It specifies CASSSATGELFF.

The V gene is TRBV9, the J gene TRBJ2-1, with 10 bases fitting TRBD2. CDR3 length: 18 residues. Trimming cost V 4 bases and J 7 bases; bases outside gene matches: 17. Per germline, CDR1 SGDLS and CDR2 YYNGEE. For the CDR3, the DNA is TGTGCCAGCAGCCCTTCTTCAAAAACTAGCGGGATTATGAATGAGCAGTTCTTC. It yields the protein CASSPSSKTSGIMNEQFF.

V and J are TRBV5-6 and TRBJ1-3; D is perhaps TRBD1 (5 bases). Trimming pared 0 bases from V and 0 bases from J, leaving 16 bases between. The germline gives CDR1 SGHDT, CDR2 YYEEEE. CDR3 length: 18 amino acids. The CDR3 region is CASSLAIGGFRSGNTIYF. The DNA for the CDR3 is TGTGCCAGCAGCTTGGCCATTGGGGGTTTTCGCTCTGGAAACACCATATATTTT.

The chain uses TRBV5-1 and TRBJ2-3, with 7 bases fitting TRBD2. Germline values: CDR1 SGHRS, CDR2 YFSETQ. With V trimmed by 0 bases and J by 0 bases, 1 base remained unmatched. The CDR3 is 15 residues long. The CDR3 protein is CASSLAGGSTDTQYF. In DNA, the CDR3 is TGCGCCAGCAGCTTGGCCGGGGGGAGCACAGATACGCAGTATTTT.

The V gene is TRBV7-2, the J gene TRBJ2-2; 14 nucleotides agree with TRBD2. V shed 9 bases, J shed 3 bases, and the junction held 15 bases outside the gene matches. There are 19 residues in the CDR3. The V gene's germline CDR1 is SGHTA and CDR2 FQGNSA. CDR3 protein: CASSLPGTSGSRDTGELFF. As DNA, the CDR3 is TGTGCCAGTAGTTTACCCGGGACTAGCGGGAGTCGGGACACCGGGGAGCTGTTTTTT. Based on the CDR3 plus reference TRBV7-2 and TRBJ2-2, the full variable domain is GAGVSQSPSNKVTEKGKDVELRCDPISGHTALYWYRQSLGQGLEFLIYFQGNSAPDKSGLPSDRFSAERTGGSVSTLTIQRTQQEDSAVYLCASSLPGTSGSRDTGELFFGEGSRLTVL.